This T cell receptor (beta chain) was captured in a study of blood T cell repertoires in COVID-19. The overall study: The analysed material was cDNA or gDNA that came from T cells, B-cell-depleted T cells, or PBMCs.

V was shortened by 5 bases and J by 1 base, with 11 bases between the two germline ends. There are 15 residues in the CDR3. The germline V gene has CDR1 KGHDR and CDR2 SFDVKD. In the authors' methods: Amplification of reference gene primers provided the estimated nucleated cell counts. TCRdb's table, derived via immunoSEQ multiplex PCR, lists solely in-frame clones and lacks some. V and J calls and clone size follow that table, whereas D and trimming were derived from the DNA. Counted here are approximately 100,000 clones, about 83% occurring once; the ten biggest clones make up 14%. This chain links TRBV24-1 with TRBJ2-1; D is possibly TRBD1 (5 bases). This TCR was sampled from a woman aged 70-85 years with acute or convalescent COVID-19. The sequenced material came from peripheral blood. In nucleotides, the CDR3 is TGTGCCACCAGTGGCCAGGGTGGTTCCTACAATGAGCAGTTCTTC. Amino acid sequence: CATSGQGGSYNEQFF.